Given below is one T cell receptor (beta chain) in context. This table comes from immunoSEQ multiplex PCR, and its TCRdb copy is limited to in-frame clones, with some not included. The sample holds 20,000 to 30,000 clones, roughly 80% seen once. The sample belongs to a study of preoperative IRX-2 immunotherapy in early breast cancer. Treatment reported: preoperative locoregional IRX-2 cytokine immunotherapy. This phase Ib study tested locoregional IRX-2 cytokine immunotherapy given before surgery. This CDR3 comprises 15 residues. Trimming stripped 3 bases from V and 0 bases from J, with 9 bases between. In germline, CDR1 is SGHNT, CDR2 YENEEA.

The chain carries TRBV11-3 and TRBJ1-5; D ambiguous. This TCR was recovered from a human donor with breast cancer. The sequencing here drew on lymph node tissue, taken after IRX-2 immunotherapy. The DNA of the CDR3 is TGTGCCAGCAGCTTGGGCGGTTATAGCAATCAGCCCCAGCATTTT. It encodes CASSLGGYSNQPQHF.